Detailed here is one TCR beta chain. Its antigen is undetermined. These donors, healthy bone marrow donors, were studied. The entry originates in a study of cytomegalovirus exposure and HLA in healthy donors. Findings and caveats of the study: Reportedly, fewer N-insertions than the roughly 700-donor mean appeared in an Asian-associated ancestry cluster in a later analysis. After further analysis at a later stage, 15,000 to 20,000 TCR beta sequences were associated with HLA alleles at 0.05 false discovery rate.

Germline CDR1 and CDR2: MNHEY and SMNVEV (reference sequence). Trimming cost V 3 bases and J 4 bases; bases outside gene matches: 7. CDR3 length: 15 residues. 60 Vbeta and 13 Jbeta primers were used in PCR. In the original workflow: It was a later analysis that counted approximately 81 million unique TCR beta chains, of which approximately 11 million were shared. Produced via immunoSEQ multiplex PCR; TCRdb's table is partial and in-frame only. That table supplies the V and J calls and clone size; D and trimming were determined from the DNA. The sample consists of fewer than 350,000 clones, approximately 90% of them appearing once.

The J gene is TRBJ2-7, the V gene TRBV27; 9 bases line up with TRBD2. The sequenced sample consisted of PBMCs. The receptor comes from a woman under 30 in good health and CMV-seronegative. This CDR3 reads CASSFEAGGSYEQYF. In nucleotides, the CDR3 is TGTGCCAGCAGTTTCGAGGCGGGGGGGTCTTACGAGCAGTACTTC.